These 30 T cell receptor beta chains share one sample of origin, sequenced in a study of CD8 T cells in Susac syndrome. RNA amounts of roughly 0.5 to 1 ug underwent reverse transcription with random hexamers. Each CDR3 protein gets one entry after TCRdb re-called the immunoSEQ multiplex PCR reads with MiXCR. The sample consists of some 180,000 distinct CDR3 sequences, approximately 93% of them appearing once. Input material: CD4+ T cells from PBMCs. The receptors shown here come from a human donor in good health.

This clonotype was detected only once. V is TRBV15 and J is TRBJ2-4; D might be TRBD1 (6 bases). Trimming shortened V by 5 bases and J by 1 base, and 12 bases separated the two germline ends. Germline assignment: CDR1 LNHNV and CDR2 YYDKDF (reference sequence). This CDR3 is 15 amino acids long. Written as DNA, the CDR3 is TGTGCCACCAGCCAGGGGAATAGGGCCAAAAACATTCAGTACTTC. This sequence encodes CATSQGNRAKNIQYF.

The chain uses TRBV12-5 and TRBJ2-3; tentatively, D is TRBD2 (5 bases). V lost 0 bases and J 1 base, leaving 11 bases between the germline ends. CDR3 length equals 16 residues. The germline V gene has CDR1 LGHNT and CDR2 FRNRAP. Here the CDR3 DNA reads TGTGCTAGTGGTTTGGTGTCCGGGGTCGGCACAGATACGCAGTATTTT. Its translation is CASGLVSGVGTDTQYF.

This sequence joins TRBV19 and TRBJ2-1; D may be TRBD1 (6 bases). V dropped 5 bases and J dropped 3 bases, with 17 bases sitting between them. CDR1 is LNHDA, CDR2 SQIVND, per germline (reference sequence). The CDR3 has 16 amino acids. CDR3 DNA sequence: TGTGCCAGTAGTCCTGCGAGGACAGTACTCTACAATGAGCAGTTCTTC. It translates to CASSPARTVLYNEQFF.

This rearrangement joins TRBV4-3 to TRBJ2-3; TRBD1 aligns across 10 bases. The CDR3 consists of 13 residues. Per the germline V gene, CDR1 is LGHNA and CDR2 is YSLEER. Losses at the gene ends were 8 bases for V and 10 bases for J; bases not matched to a gene: 9. CDR3 amino acids: CASSPDRGSAQYF. CDR3 sequence (DNA): TGCGCCAGCTCCCCGGACAGGGGGTCAGCGCAGTATTTT.

V usage is TRBV5-1 and J usage is TRBJ2-2, with D hard to call. V was clipped by 5 bases and J by 0 bases, with 8 bases between them. CDR3 size: 14 residues. CDR1 is SGHRS, CDR2 YFSETQ, per germline. In DNA form, the CDR3 reads TGCGCCAGCAGGGTCGATGCGAACACCGGGGAGCTGTTTTTT. Its protein product is CASRVDANTGELFF.

This rearrangement joins TRBV5-1 to TRBJ1-1; 9 nucleotides line up with TRBD1. Germline V CDR1 and CDR2: SGHRS, YFSETQ. This CDR3 has 12 residues. V shed 4 bases and J 10 bases; nucleotides not matched to a gene: 5. The CDR3 here is CASSNSGQGAFF. CDR3 bases: TGCGCCAGCAGCAATTCGGGACAGGGAGCTTTCTTT.

J is TRBJ1-2 and V is TRBV7-2; 7 bases map to TRBD1. Germline V lookup: CDR1 SGHTA, CDR2 FQGNSA. This CDR3 spans 17 amino acids. With 0 bases clipped from V and 5 bases from J, the junction kept 12 bases outside the gene matches. CDR3 nucleotides: TGTGCCAGCAGCTTAGCAATGTGGGGCGCGACAGGGTATGGCTACACCTTC. It yields the protein CASSLAMWGATGYGYTF.

V usage is TRBV6-1 and J usage is TRBJ2-6, with no clear D. Germline lookup yields CDR1 MNHNS and CDR2 SASEGT. The CDR3 extends over 16 amino acids. V was shortened by 5 bases and J by 0 bases, with 11 bases between the two germline ends. The CDR3 loop reads CASSRIRSSGANVLTF. As DNA, the CDR3 is TGTGCCAGCAGTCGAATTCGGAGCTCTGGGGCCAACGTCCTGACTTTC.

This sequence joins TRBV10-3 and TRBJ2-3, with 11 bases matching TRBD1. J was trimmed by 7 bases and V by 11 bases; bases with no gene match: 8. Germline CDR1 ENHRY, CDR2 SYGVKD. The CDR3 loop spans 13 amino acids. CDR3 nucleotide sequence: TGTGCCTCACAGGGACAGGGGGAAAATACGCAGTATTTT. It is translated as CASQGQGENTQYF.

The genes are TRBV5-1 and TRBJ2-7; D is perhaps TRBD1 or TRBD2 (5 bases each). V was clipped by 3 bases and J by 4 bases, with 20 bases between them. The CDR3 runs to 16 residues. Germline CDR1 SGHRS, CDR2 YFSETQ. CDR3 bases: TGCGCCAGCAGCTCGGGACGGCTGGCTTCTGTATACGAGCAGTACTTC. The encoded protein is CASSSGRLASVYEQYF.

This sequence joins TRBV6-1 and TRBJ2-4, with no clear D. The V gene lost 3 bases and the J gene lost 0 bases, with 6 bases spanning the gap. In germline, CDR1 is MNHNS, CDR2 SASEGT. This CDR3 contains 14 residues. This CDR3 is CASSDNGAKNIQYF. CDR3 in DNA: TGTGCCAGCAGTGATAACGGAGCCAAAAACATTCAGTACTTC.

The chain recombines TRBV19 with TRBJ1-1; no firm D call. Germline values: CDR1 LNHDA, CDR2 SQIVND (reference sequence). The V and J ends lost 3 bases and 8 bases respectively, with 10 bases between them. This CDR3 has 12 residues. This chain's CDR3 is CASSIVAAEAFF. As DNA, the CDR3 is TGTGCCAGTAGTATCGTGGCAGCGGAAGCTTTCTTT.

This clonotype was found once. A single base separates this from a much larger clone, so it may be a read error. This rearrangement joins TRBV29-1 to TRBJ2-5, with TRBD1 matching over 10 bases. The CDR3 has 15 amino acids. After removal of 3 bases from V and 5 bases from J, the junction contained 9 bases not matched to a gene. Germline loops: CDR1 SQVTM, CDR2 ANQGSEA. The CDR3 bases are TGCAGCGTTGAGGGGGACAGGGGCACATCGGAGACCCAGTACTTC. Amino acids: CSVEGDRGTSETQYF.

CDR3 bases: TGTGCCTGTCGCGGGGAAAATGAGCAGTTCTTC. Its translation is CACRGENEQFF. The V gene is TRBV30, the J gene TRBJ2-1, with a tentative D call TRBD2 (6 bases). CDR1 and CDR2 from the germline V gene are GTSNPN and SVGIG (reference sequence). Trimming left V 6 bases short and J 7 bases short, with 10 bases between. The CDR3 extends over 11 amino acids.

As concerns this clonotype: Mismatch with germline at one junction end may stem from a read error. The chain recombines TRBV15 with TRBJ2-3; tentative D call: TRBD1 (5 bases). The CDR3 spans 15 residues. The germline gives CDR1 LNHNV, CDR2 YYDKDF (reference sequence). In nucleotides, the CDR3 is TGTGCCACCAGCAAGGTCGGCGGAAACACAGGTACGCAGTATTTT. It encodes CATSKVGGNTGTQYF.

The chain recombines TRBV20-1 with TRBJ2-3; D possibly corresponds to TRBD2 (6 bases). The CDR3 spans 17 residues. Between the trimmed V and J ends, which lost 1 base and 3 bases, there was a span of 20 bases. Germline V gene sequence: CDR1 DFQATT, CDR2 SNEGSKA (reference sequence). In DNA form, the CDR3 reads TGCAGTGCTAGAGTATTGGCCCTTCGGGGGAGGACAGATACGCAGTATTTT. Its protein is CSARVLALRGRTDTQYF.

The chain's CDR3 is CSAIIDQPQHF. The CDR3 DNA reads as TGCAGTGCTATAATAGATCAGCCCCAGCATTTT. This chain links TRBV20-1 with TRBJ1-5; D not certain. CDR1 and CDR2 from the germline V gene are DFQATT and SNEGSKA (reference sequence). V lost 4 bases and J 5 bases, leaving 6 bases between the germline ends. The CDR3 spans 11 residues.

This chain links TRBV6-6 with TRBJ2-7, with D perhaps TRBD1 or TRBD2 (5 bases each). V was cut by 0 bases and J by 0 bases, with 6 bases left in between. Germline CDR1 and CDR2: MNHNY and SVGAGI (reference sequence). The CDR3 is 14 residues long. The CDR3 bases are TGTGCCAGCAGTTACTCGGGGGACTCCTACGAGCAGTACTTC. Its translation: CASSYSGDSYEQYF.

V and J are TRBV7-9 and TRBJ1-1; 11 nucleotides match TRBD1. Per the germline V gene, CDR1 is SEHNR and CDR2 is FQNEAQ (reference sequence). Unmatched junction bases numbered 8, after V lost 10 bases and J lost 4 bases. The CDR3 covers 14 residues. The CDR3 DNA sequence: TGTGCCACCGCGGGGGGGACAGGGGGCACTGAAGCTTTCTTT. This translates into CATAGGTGGTEAFF.

The V call is TRBV12-3 or TRBV12-4, the J call TRBJ2-7; 8 bases map to TRBD1. Unmatched junction bases numbered 4, after V lost 5 bases and J lost 7 bases. CDR3 length equals 12 residues. DNA of the CDR3: TGTGCCAGCAGTCGGACAGGGAGGGAGCAGTACGTC. This codes for CASSRTGREQYV.

The chain carries TRBV7-2 and TRBJ1-6; D gene ambiguous. Per germline, CDR1 SGHTA and CDR2 FQGNSA. V gave up 2 bases and J gave up 17 bases, with 10 bases separating them. This CDR3 is built from 11 residues. CDR3: CASSLRGQVHF. DNA of the CDR3: TGTGCCAGCAGCTTACGAGGGCAAGTCCACTTT.

The chain links TRBV5-4 to TRBJ2-4; D unclear. Germline CDR1 reads SGHNT; CDR2 reads YYREEE (reference sequence). V was trimmed by 0 bases and J by 0 bases, leaving 4 bases between them. The CDR3 has 14 amino acids. The CDR3 DNA reads as TGTGCCAGCAGCTTGGTTTCAGCCAAAAACATTCAGTACTTC. Amino acid sequence: CASSLVSAKNIQYF.

The chain joins TRBV5-1 to TRBJ2-3, with D tentatively TRBD1 or TRBD2 (5 bases each). Germline values: CDR1 SGHRS, CDR2 YFSETQ. Between the trimmed V and J ends, which lost 3 bases and 6 bases, there was a span of 14 bases. CDR3 length: 14 amino acids. The CDR3 DNA follows: TGCGCCAGCAGCTCCGGGGCCAAATCGGATACGCAGTATTTT. This encodes CASSSGAKSDTQYF.

V gene TRBV6-5 combines with J gene TRBJ1-4; TRBD1 matches 7 bases. The CDR3 consists of 17 residues. Trimming at V came to 2 bases and at J to 0 bases, leaving 6 bases not matched to a gene. Germline CDR1 and CDR2: MNHEY and SVGAGI. The CDR3: CASSYVGGTATNEKLFF. The DNA of the CDR3 is TGTGCCAGCAGTTACGTGGGGGGGACAGCAACTAATGAAAAACTGTTTTTT.

The genes are TRBV12-3 or TRBV12-4 and TRBJ2-2; 7 bases map to TRBD1. The V and J ends lost 4 bases and 1 base, in that order; junction bases with no gene match: 0. This CDR3 is built from 14 residues. For the CDR3, the DNA is TGTGCCAGCAGTTGGACAGGGAACACCGGGGAGCTGTTTTTT. Translation gives CASSWTGNTGELFF.

V usage is TRBV7-2 and J usage is TRBJ2-2; 9 bases match TRBD2. V gave up 11 bases and J gave up 7 bases; unmatched junction bases: 8. The CDR3 has 13 amino acids. The germline gives CDR1 SGHTA, CDR2 FQGNSA. This CDR3 is CALRAGGLGELFF. The CDR3 nucleotides read TGTGCCCTCAGGGCGGGGGGGCTCGGGGAGCTGTTTTTT.

This CDR3 reads CASSSWTGALLSNTEAFF. The CDR3 DNA is TGCGCCAGCAGCTCTTGGACAGGGGCCTTACTCTCGAACACTGAAGCTTTCTTT. The chain carries TRBV5-1 and TRBJ1-1; 9 bases are shared with TRBD1. This CDR3 region has 18 residues. The germline V gene encodes CDR1 SGHRS and CDR2 YFSETQ. Trimming cost V 3 bases and J 1 base; bases outside gene matches: 13.

J is TRBJ1-4 and V is TRBV5-1, with a tentative D call TRBD1 (5 bases). This CDR3 spans 16 amino acids. V lost 0 bases, J lost 7 bases, and 16 bases lay in between. Germline-derived CDR1 and CDR2 are SGHRS and YFSETQ. For the CDR3, the DNA is TGCGCCAGCAGCTTGGCAGGGTATCAGCGAGTTGAAAAACTGTTTTTT. It is translated as CASSLAGYQRVEKLFF.

This clonotype was found once. The J gene is TRBJ1-2, the V gene TRBV19, with D perhaps matching TRBD1 (5 bases). Per the germline V gene, CDR1 is LNHDA and CDR2 is SQIVND (reference sequence). The CDR3 consists of 14 residues. Trimming left V 6 bases short and J 4 bases short, with 15 bases between. The chain's CDR3 is CASRSTDRTYGYTF. In DNA form, the CDR3 reads TGTGCCAGTAGATCGACAGACCGAACCTATGGCTACACCTTC.

A single count supports this clonotype. This sequence joins TRBV3-1 and TRBJ1-2, with TRBD1 as a possible D gene (5 bases). The CDR3 has 14 residues. Trimming took 3 bases from V and 8 from J, leaving 16 bases between them. Germline V gene data show CDR1 as LGHDT and CDR2 as YNNKEL (reference sequence). The CDR3 nucleotides are TGTGCCAGCAGCCACCCCGGGGCCTGGTCGGGCTACACCTTC. Protein: CASSHPGAWSGYTF.